This T cell receptor beta chain was recovered during a study of cytomegalovirus exposure and HLA in healthy donors. The germline V gene has CDR1 PRHDT and CDR2 FYEKMQ (reference sequence). This CDR3 spans 12 amino acids. V lost 5 bases and J lost 8; bases outside the gene matches: 5. Primers: 60 Vbeta forward and 13 Jbeta reverse. The protocol was immunoSEQ multiplex PCR, while the TCRdb copy is restricted to in-frame clones and leaves out a portion. The table records some 90,000 clones, around four fifths of them present only once. Sequenced material: PBMCs. The TCR comes from a male donor in good health and CMV-seropositive. The chain recombines TRBV13 with TRBJ2-7, with 8 bases fitting TRBD1. This CDR3 reads CASSPLRGQQYF. DNA of the CDR3: TGTGCCAGCAGCCCTCTCAGGGGGCAGCAGTACTTC. The whole variable domain, remainder taken from reference TRBV13 and TRBJ2-7, is AAGVIQSPRHLIKEKRETATLKCYPIPRHDTVYWYQQGPGQDPQFLISFYEKMQSDKGSIPDRFSAQQFSDYHSELNMSSLELGDSALYFCASSPLRGQQYFGPGTRLTVT.